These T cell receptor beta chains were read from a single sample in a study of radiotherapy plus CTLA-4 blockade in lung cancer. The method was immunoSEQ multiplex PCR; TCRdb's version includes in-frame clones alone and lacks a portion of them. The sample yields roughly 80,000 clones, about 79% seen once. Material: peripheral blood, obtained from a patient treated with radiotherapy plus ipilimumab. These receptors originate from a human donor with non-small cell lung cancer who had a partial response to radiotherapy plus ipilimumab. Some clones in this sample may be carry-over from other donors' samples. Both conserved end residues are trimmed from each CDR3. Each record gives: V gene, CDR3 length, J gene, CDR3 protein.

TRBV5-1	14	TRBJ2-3	ASSLVAGGTADTQY
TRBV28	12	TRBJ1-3	ASRLTGGGNTIY
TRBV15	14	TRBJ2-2	ATSRDRLAGDGELF
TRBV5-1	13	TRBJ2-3	ASSSLQRQADTQY
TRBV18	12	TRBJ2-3	ASRAGGDVDTQY
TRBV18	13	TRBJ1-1	ASSPPYERDTEAF
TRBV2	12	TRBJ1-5	ASREGVSNQPQH
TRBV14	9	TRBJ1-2	ASSQGLRYT
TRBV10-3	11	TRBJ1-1	AISNRGLGEAF
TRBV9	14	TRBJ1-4	ASSVGTVATNEKLF
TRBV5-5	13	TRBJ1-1	ASSLIQGGTTEAF
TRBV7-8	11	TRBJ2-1	ASSLDTGIEQF
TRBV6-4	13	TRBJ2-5	ASTGTGTDQETQY
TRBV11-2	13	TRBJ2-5	ASSWGASGEETQY